The rows below give T cell receptor beta chains drawn from one sample of a study of cytomegalovirus exposure and HLA in healthy donors. Measured with immunoSEQ multiplex PCR; TCRdb has only the in-frame clones, and not every one. The sample lists around 130,000 clones; more than 60% were seen once. Sequences were obtained from PBMCs. Source of these receptors: a woman between 35 and 50 years old in good health and CMV-seropositive. Each CDR3 is given with its conserved first and last residue. The D gene is left open where the match is weak. Clone size is not always given. Where it is, it says once, few, many or a class for expanded clones.

>.|TRBJ1-4|TRBV18|.
CASSPSPANEKLFF
TGTGCCAGCTCACCGTCGCCAGCTAATGAAAAACTGTTTTTT
>.|TRBJ1-2|TRBV2|few
CASSEQFSYGYTF
TGTGCCAGCAGTGAGCAGTTCAGCTATGGCTACACCTTC
>TRBD2|TRBJ2-7|TRBV5-4|few
CASSLRLAGAEEQYF
TGTGCCAGCAGCTTGCGGCTAGCGGGGGCGGAGGAGCAGTACTTC
>.|TRBJ2-7|TRBV9|.
CASSGGDSFYEQYF
TGTGCCAGCAGCGGAGGGGACTCCTTCTACGAGCAGTACTTC
>.|TRBJ2-2|TRBV15|few
CATSRDRLTGELFF
TGTGCCACCAGCAGAGACAGGCTCACCGGGGAGCTGTTTTTT
>.|TRBJ2-1|TRBV11-1|.
CASSAEGGYNEQFF
TGTGCCAGCAGCGCAGAAGGGGGCTACAATGAGCAGTTCTTC
>TRBD1|TRBJ1-2|TRBV7-8|few
CASSYGQGASNYGYTF
TGTGCCAGCAGCTACGGACAGGGGGCTAGTAACTATGGCTACACCTTC
>.|TRBJ2-2|TRBV7-2|.
CASSGSGTLNTGELFF
TGTGCCAGCAGCGGCTCCGGGACTCTGAACACCGGGGAGCTGTTTTTT
>TRBD1|TRBJ2-5|TRBV6-6|.
CASSPRDRGRGQYF
TGTGCCAGCAGTCCCCGGGACAGGGGCCGCGGGCAGTACTTC
>TRBD1|TRBJ1-5|TRBV4-1|.
CASSQEGTVYNNQPQHF
TGCGCCAGCAGCCAAGAAGGGACAGTTTATAACAATCAGCCCCAGCATTTT
>.|TRBJ1-5|TRBV10-1|.
CASSDRLGPSNQPQHF
TGCGCCAGCAGTGATCGATTGGGCCCTAGCAATCAGCCCCAGCATTTT
>.|TRBJ2-3|TRBV5-1|.
CASSSDGTSTDTQYF
TGCGCCAGCAGCTCGGACGGGACTAGCACAGATACGCAGTATTTT
>.|TRBJ1-1|TRBV5-1|.
CASSLAPGQNTEAFF
TGCGCCAGCAGCTTGGCCCCGGGACAAAACACTGAAGCTTTCTTT
>.|TRBJ2-5|TRBV11-2|.
CASSSLPGGWEVTQYF
TGTGCCAGCAGCTCTCTGCCAGGAGGTTGGGAAGTGACCCAGTACTTC
>TRBD1|TRBJ1-2|TRBV18|.
CASSSGTDYGYTF
TGTGCCAGCTCTTCGGGGACAGACTATGGCTACACCTTC
>.|TRBJ2-7|TRBV28|.
CASSFVQGRIHEQYF
TGTGCCAGCAGTTTTGTCCAAGGGAGGATCCACGAGCAGTACTTC
>.|TRBJ1-1|TRBV10-3|.
CAISESEGVGTNTEAFF
TGTGCCATCAGTGAGTCAGAGGGGGTAGGGACGAACACTGAAGCTTTCTTT
>TRBD1|TRBJ2-7|TRBV19|.
CASSSTGVSVGEQYF
TGTGCCAGTAGTTCTACAGGGGTTAGCGTTGGCGAGCAGTACTTC
>.|TRBJ2-5|TRBV4-1|.
CASSQELTEGGIGGRIGETQYF
TGCGCCAGCAGCCAAGAGCTAACCGAGGGTGGAATCGGGGGAAGGATCGGAGAGACCCAGTACTTC
>.|TRBJ1-2|TRBV7-9|.
CASSPPGAGANYGYTF
TGTGCCAGCAGCCCCCCCGGTGCGGGGGCCAACTATGGCTACACCTTC
>TRBD2|TRBJ2-3|TRBV19|.
CASSTVRQLAGASDTQYF
TGTGCCAGTAGTACGGTCCGTCAACTAGCGGGGGCAAGTGATACGCAGTATTTT
>.|TRBJ2-1|TRBV4-2|few
CASSQAGSQGGGDEQFF
TGTGCCAGCAGCCAAGCGGGGTCCCAGGGAGGAGGTGATGAGCAGTTCTTC
>TRBD1|TRBJ2-5|TRBV5-1|.
CASSLGGTGVGEQYF
TGCGCCAGCAGCTTGGGGGGGACAGGGGTCGGGGAGCAGTACTTC
>.|TRBJ2-7|TRBV5-4|.
CASSLDTYEQYF
TGTGCCAGCAGCTTGGACACCTACGAGCAGTACTTC
>.|TRBJ1-6|TRBV27|.
CASSRRGSSYNSPLHF
TGTGCCAGCAGCCGTAGGGGTAGCTCCTATAATTCACCCCTCCACTTT
>.|TRBJ1-1|TRBV28|.
CASILGLMNTEAFF
TGTGCCAGCATCCTCGGACTGATGAACACTGAAGCTTTCTTT
>TRBD1|TRBJ2-6|TRBV7-8|.
CASSRTGSGANVLTF
TGTGCCAGCAGCCGGACAGGGTCCGGGGCCAACGTCCTGACTTTC
>.|TRBJ1-3|TRBV9|.
CASSVWGSPGNTIYF
TGTGCCAGCAGCGTATGGGGCTCCCCTGGAAACACCATATATTTT
>TRBD1|TRBJ1-3|TRBV6-5|.
CASRWGQGPGNTIYF
TGTGCCAGCAGATGGGGACAGGGGCCTGGAAACACCATATATTTT
>.|TRBJ2-1|TRBV19|.
CASTRWAEGMGEQFF
TGTGCCAGTACCCGGTGGGCAGAGGGCATGGGGGAGCAGTTCTTC
>.|TRBJ2-3|TRBV25-1|.
CASKKSAASTDTQYF
TGTGCCAGCAAAAAGAGCGCAGCTAGCACAGATACGCAGTATTTT
>TRBD1|TRBJ2-6|TRBV7-9|few
CASSPALRDRAGANVLTF
TGTGCCAGCAGCCCTGCCCTCCGGGACAGGGCTGGGGCCAACGTCCTGACTTTC
>.|TRBJ1-2|TRBV9|.
CASSPAREVYGYTF
TGTGCCAGCAGCCCCGCCCGGGAAGTCTATGGCTACACCTTC
>TRBD1|TRBJ2-2|TRBV5-6|few
CASSPPGQMNTGELFF
TGTGCCAGCAGTCCTCCGGGACAGATGAACACCGGGGAGCTGTTTTTT
>.|TRBJ1-1|TRBV5-1|.
CASSLVTGALNTEAFF
TGCGCCAGCAGCTTGGTAACAGGCGCACTGAACACTGAAGCTTTCTTT
>.|TRBJ2-2|TRBV2|few
CASKSGLANTGELFF
TGTGCCAGCAAATCGGGACTCGCGAACACCGGGGAGCTGTTTTTT
>.|TRBJ1-2|TRBV28|once
CASSVRGNYGYTF
TGTGCCAGCAGCGTCAGAGGGAACTATGGCTACACCTTC
>TRBD1|TRBJ2-3|TRBV30|.
CAWSVGTGQLTDTQYF
TGTGCCTGGAGTGTGGGGACAGGGCAACTTACAGATACGCAGTATTTT
>TRBD2|TRBJ2-4|TRBV7-2|.
CASSQGRTSGDIQYF
TGTGCCAGCAGCCAAGGGCGAACTAGCGGGGATATTCAGTACTTC
>TRBD1|TRBJ1-5|TRBV6-6|.
CASGTGNGQPQHF
TGTGCCAGCGGGACAGGGAACGGTCAGCCCCAGCATTTT
>TRBD1|TRBJ1-6|TRBV30|.
CAWSPGQGPNSPLHF
TGTGCCTGGAGTCCGGGACAGGGACCTAATTCACCCCTCCACTTT
>.|TRBJ1-4|TRBV5-4|.
CASSPGGALGEKLFF
TGTGCCAGCAGCCCTGGAGGAGCTCTAGGAGAAAAACTGTTTTTT
>.|TRBJ2-7|TRBV2|.
CASSEALGRGGSYEQYF
TGTGCCAGCAGTGAAGCGCTTGGCAGAGGGGGATCCTACGAGCAGTACTTC
>TRBD1|TRBJ1-1|TRBV6-1|few
CASSESPGGTEAFF
TGTGCCAGCAGTGAATCGCCAGGGGGCACTGAAGCTTTCTTT
>.|TRBJ2-5|TRBV4-3|.
CASSPSHRETQYF
TGCGCCAGCAGCCCCTCTCATAGAGAGACCCAGTACTTC
>TRBD2|TRBJ2-3|TRBV28|.
CASRGRAGTDTQYF
TGTGCCAGCAGGGGGAGGGCCGGAACAGATACGCAGTATTTT
>TRBD1|TRBJ1-4|TRBV5-8|.
CASSPGTALGRQKLFF
TGTGCCAGCAGCCCCGGGACAGCCCTAGGGAGGCAAAAACTGTTTTTT
>TRBD1|TRBJ2-7|TRBV28|.
CASTLQGLSYEQYF
TGTGCCAGCACCCTACAGGGGCTCTCCTACGAGCAGTACTTC
>.|TRBJ1-2|TRBV5-6|few
CASRRAGMGGYTF
TGTGCCAGCAGGCGTGCAGGGATGGGTGGCTACACCTTC
>.|TRBJ1-4|TRBV29-1|.
CSVDWGSEKLFF
TGCAGCGTTGATTGGGGCTCCGAAAAACTGTTTTTT
>.|TRBJ1-1|TRBV30|.
CAWRKTVDTEAFF
TGTGCCTGGAGGAAAACAGTGGACACTGAAGCTTTCTTT
>.|TRBJ1-3|TRBV2|.
CASSQGDSSGNTIYF
TGTGCCAGCAGTCAGGGTGACAGCTCTGGAAACACCATATATTTT
>.|TRBJ2-7|TRBV7-9|.
CASSLGPQVGSYEQYF
TGTGCCAGCAGCTTAGGACCCCAGGTGGGCTCCTACGAGCAGTACTTC